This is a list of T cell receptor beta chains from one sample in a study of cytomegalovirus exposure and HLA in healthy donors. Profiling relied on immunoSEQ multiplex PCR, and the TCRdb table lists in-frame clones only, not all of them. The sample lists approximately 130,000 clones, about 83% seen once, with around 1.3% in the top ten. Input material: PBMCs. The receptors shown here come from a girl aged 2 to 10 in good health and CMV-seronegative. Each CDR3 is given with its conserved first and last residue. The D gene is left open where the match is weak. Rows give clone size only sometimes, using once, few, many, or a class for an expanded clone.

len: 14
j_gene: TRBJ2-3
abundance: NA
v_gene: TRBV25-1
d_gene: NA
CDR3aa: CASSGADPTDTQYF

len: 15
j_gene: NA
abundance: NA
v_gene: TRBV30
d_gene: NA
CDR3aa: CAWSPREGYSYEQYF

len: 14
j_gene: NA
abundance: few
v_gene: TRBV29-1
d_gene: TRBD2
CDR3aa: CSVELREAAYEQYF

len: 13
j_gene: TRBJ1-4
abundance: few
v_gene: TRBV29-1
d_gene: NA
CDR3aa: CSVPEAGNEKLFF

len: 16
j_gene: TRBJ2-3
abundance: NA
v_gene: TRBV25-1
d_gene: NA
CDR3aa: CASSEPGHLRSDTQYF

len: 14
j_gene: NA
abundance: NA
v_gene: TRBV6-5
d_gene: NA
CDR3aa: CASRADRSSYEQYF

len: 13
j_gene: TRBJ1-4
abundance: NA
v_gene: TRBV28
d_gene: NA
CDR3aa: CASKGTTNEKLFF

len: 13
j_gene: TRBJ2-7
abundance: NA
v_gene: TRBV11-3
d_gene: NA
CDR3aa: CASSLGPGYEQYF

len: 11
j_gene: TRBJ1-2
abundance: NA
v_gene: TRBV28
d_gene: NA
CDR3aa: CASSSDYGYTF

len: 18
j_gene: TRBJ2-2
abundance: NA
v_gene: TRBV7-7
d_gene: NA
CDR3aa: CASSPDPLTIPNTGELFF

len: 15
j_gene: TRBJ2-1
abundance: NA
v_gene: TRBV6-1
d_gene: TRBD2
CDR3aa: CASRDPSGGYNEQFF

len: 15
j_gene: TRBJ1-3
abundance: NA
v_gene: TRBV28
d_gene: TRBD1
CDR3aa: CASSLWTGSGNTIYF

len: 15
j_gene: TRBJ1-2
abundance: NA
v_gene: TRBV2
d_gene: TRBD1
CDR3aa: CASRAYMTGIDGYTF

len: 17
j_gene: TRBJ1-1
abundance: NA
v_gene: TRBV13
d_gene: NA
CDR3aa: CASSLVGGAYVNTEAFF

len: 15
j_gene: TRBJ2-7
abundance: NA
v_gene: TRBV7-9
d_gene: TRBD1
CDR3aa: CASSPSTGGFHEQYF

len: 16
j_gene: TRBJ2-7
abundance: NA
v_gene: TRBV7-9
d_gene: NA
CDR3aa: CASSPRLGSGRYEQYF

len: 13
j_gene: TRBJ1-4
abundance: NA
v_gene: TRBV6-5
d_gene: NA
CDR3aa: CASSYGRYEKLFF

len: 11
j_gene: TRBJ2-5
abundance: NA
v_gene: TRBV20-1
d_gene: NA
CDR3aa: CSAPGKETQYF

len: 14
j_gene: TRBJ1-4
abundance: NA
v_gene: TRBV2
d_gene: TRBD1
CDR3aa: CASSPDRGNEKLFF

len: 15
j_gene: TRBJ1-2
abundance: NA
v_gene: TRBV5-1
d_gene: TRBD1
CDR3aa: CASSLGGQLNYGYTF

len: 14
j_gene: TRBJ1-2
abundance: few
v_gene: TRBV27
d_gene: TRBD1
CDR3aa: CASSFLQGAGGYTF

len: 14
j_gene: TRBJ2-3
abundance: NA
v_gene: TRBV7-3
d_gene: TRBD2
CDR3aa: CASSSGGAGDTQYF

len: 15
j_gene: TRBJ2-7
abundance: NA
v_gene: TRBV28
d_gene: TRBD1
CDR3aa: CASSPSGQAGWEQYF

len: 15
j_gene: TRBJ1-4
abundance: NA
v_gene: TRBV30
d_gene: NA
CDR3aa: CARGGQGTTNEKLFF

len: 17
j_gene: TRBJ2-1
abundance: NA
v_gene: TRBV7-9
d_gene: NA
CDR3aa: CASSLKSLRAGYNEQFF

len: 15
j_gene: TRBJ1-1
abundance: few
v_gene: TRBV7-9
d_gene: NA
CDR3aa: CASSPPGSGWAQAFF

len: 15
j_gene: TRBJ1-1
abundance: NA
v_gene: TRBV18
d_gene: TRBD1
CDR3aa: CASSPGQGTNTEAFF

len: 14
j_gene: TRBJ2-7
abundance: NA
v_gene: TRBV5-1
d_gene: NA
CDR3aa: CASSVAQAGYEQYF

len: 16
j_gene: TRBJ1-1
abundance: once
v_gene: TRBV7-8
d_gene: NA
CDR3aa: CASSLAYAEMNTEAFF

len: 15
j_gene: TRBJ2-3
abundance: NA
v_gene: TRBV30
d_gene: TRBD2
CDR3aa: CAWSVGLGNTDTQYF

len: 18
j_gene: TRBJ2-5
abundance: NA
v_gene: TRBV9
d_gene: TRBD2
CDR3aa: CASSVGAPGLAGGETQYF

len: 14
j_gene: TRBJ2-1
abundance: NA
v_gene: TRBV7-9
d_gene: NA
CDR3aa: CASSLWTKVNEQFF

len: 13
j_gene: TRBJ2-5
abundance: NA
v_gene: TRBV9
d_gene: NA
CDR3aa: CASSPSSYETQYF

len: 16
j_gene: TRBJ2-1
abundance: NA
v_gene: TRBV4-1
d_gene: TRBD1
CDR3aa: CASSHPGQGAGNEQFF

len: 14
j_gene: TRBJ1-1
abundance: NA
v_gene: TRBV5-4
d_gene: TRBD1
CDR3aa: CASSSSGGNTEAFF

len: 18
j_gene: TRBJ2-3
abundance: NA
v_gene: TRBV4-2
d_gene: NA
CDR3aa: CASSQDIGRQESSDTQYF

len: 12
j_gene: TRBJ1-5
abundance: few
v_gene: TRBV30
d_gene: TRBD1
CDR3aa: CARSRGNQPQHF

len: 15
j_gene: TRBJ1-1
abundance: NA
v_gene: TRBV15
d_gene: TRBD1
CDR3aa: CATSRTGQGHTEAFF

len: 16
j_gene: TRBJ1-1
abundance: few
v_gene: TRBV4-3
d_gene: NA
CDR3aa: CASSQDSVPGYTEAFF

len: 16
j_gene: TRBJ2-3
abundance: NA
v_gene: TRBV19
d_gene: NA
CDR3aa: CASSMGDSVITDTQYF

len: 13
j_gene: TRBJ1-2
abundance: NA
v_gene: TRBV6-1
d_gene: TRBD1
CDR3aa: CASSSTGAGGYTF

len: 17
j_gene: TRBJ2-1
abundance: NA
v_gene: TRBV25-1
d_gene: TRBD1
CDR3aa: CASSTGTGVLTPHEQFF

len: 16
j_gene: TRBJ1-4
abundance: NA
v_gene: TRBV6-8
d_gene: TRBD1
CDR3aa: CASRTGVGSSNEKLFF

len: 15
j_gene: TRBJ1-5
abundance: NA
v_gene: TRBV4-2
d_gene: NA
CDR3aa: CASSQELYSNQPQHF

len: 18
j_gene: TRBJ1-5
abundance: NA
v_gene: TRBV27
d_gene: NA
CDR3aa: CASSSIGQLRYSNQPQHF

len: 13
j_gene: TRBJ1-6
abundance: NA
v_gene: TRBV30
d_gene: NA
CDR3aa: CAWSVNRESPLHF

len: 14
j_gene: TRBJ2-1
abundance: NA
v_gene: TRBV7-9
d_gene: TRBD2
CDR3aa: CASSGLATIGEQFF

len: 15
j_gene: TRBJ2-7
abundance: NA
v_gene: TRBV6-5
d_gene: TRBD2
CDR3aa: CASRLAGAAFHEQYF

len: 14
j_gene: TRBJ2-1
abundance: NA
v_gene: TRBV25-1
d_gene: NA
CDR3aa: CASSAGASYNEQFF

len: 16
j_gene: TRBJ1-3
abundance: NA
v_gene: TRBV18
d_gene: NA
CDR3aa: CASSPPGLATGNTIYF

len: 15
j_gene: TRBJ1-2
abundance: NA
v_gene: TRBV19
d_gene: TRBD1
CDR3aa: CASSTQGAPLSGYTF